These 3 T cell receptor beta chains originate from one sample sequenced in a study of CD8+ T cells in alopecia areata. Treatment reported: oral pan-JAK inhibitor, 5-10 mg twice daily. Sequencing relied on a cDNA template that was reverse transcribed from extracted RNA. Repertoires were generated with immunoSEQ multiplex PCR, while TCRdb's copy carries only in-frame clones and drops some. The sample shows under 350,000 clones, about three fifths of them seen only once. This sample comprised CD4+ T cells sorted from blood, obtained at week 24, from a patient treated with tofacitinib. The receptor set was obtained from a human donor with alopecia areata.

The genes are TRBV6-1 and TRBJ2-5, with D possibly called TRBD1 or TRBD2 (6 bases each). Germline V gives CDR1 MNHNS, CDR2 SASEGT. The V and J ends lost 6 bases and 5 bases respectively, with 16 bases between them. The CDR3 contains 14 residues. CDR3 sequence reads: CASSAVGGMETQYF. The CDR3 DNA follows: TGTGCCAGCAGCGCCGTGGGGGGCATGGAGACCCAGTACTTC.

The chain recombines TRBV6-5 with TRBJ1-3; D not certain. Germline V gene lookup returns CDR1 MNHEY and CDR2 SVGAGI. The V end lost 7 bases, the J end lost 4 bases, and 14 bases lay between the germline ends. The CDR3 consists of 14 residues. CDR3 bases: TGTGCCAGCACCCCAGCGGATGCGGGAAACACCATATATTTT. This sequence encodes CASTPADAGNTIYF.

V and J are TRBV7-6 and TRBJ2-1; D assignment may be TRBD1 or TRBD2 (6 bases each). V lost 4 bases, J lost 7 bases, and 14 bases lay in between. Germline CDR1 reads SGHVS; CDR2 reads FNYEAQ. This CDR3 has 14 amino acids. The DNA for the CDR3 is TGTGCCAGCAGCTCCCCCGGGGGCAAGAATGAGCAGTTCTTC. Translated, it gives CASSSPGGKNEQFF.